Listed here are 29 T cell receptor beta chains from one sample, sequenced in a study of response to subunit inactivated influenza vaccine. TCRdb reprocessed the RT-PCR reads with MiXCR, giving one entry per CDR3 protein. The table includes approximately 680,000 distinct CDR3 sequences, 15% to 17% detected once. The input for sequencing was PBMCs from blood, taken less than 13 days after vaccination. The receptor source for this set is a man aged 50 to 60 who received an inactivated influenza vaccine.

The genes are TRBV15 and TRBJ2-1; 8 bases agree with TRBD2. The germline CDR1 and CDR2 sequences are LNHNV and YYDKDF (reference sequence). CDR3 size: 17 residues. V dropped 0 bases and J dropped 2; count of bases not matched to a gene: 6. CDR3 in amino acids: CATSRDRAGGPYNEQFF. CDR3 sequence (DNA): TGTGCCACCAGCAGAGATCGTGCGGGGGGACCCTACAATGAGCAGTTCTTC. Full variable domain (rest looked up from reference TRBV15 and TRBJ2-1): DAMVIQNPRYQVTQFGKPVTLSCSQTLNHNVMYWYQQKSSQAPKLLFHYYDKDFNNEADTPDNFQSRRPNTSFCFLDIRSPGLGDTAMYLCATSRDRAGGPYNEQFFGPGTRLTVL.

The chain is built from TRBV4-3 and TRBJ1-6, with D hard to call. The V end lost 0 bases, the J end lost 7 bases, and 10 bases lay between the germline ends. CDR3 length equals 15 residues. Germline-derived CDR1 and CDR2 are LGHNA and YSLEER. The CDR3 DNA sequence: TGCGCCAGCAGCCAAGATACCGCTTGGAATTCACCCCTCCACTTT. Translated: CASSQDTAWNSPLHF.

The rearrangement joins TRBV7-2 to TRBJ2-7, with D possibly TRBD1 on 5 matching bases. CDR1 is SGHTA and CDR2 is FQGNSA in the germline V gene. Trimming stripped 2 bases from V and 3 bases from J, with 8 bases between. This CDR3 is 13 amino acids long. CDR3 DNA: TGTGCCAGCAGCTTAACGACAGACTACGAGCAGTACTTC. It codes for CASSLTTDYEQYF.

This clonotype was seen more than once but under ten times. The chain recombines TRBV24-1 with TRBJ2-1; D may match TRBD1 or TRBD2 (5 bases each). V dropped 4 bases and J dropped 11 bases, with 20 bases sitting between them. Per the germline V gene, CDR1 is KGHDR and CDR2 is SFDVKD. CDR3 length: 15 residues. CDR3 protein: CATSEPSSPGLQQFF. As DNA, the CDR3 is TGTGCCACCAGTGAACCCTCATCTCCGGGGCTGCAGCAGTTCTTC.

The gene calls are TRBV5-1 and TRBJ2-5, with D tentatively TRBD2 (6 bases). Trimming shortened V by 7 bases and J by 3 bases, and 19 bases separated the two germline ends. This CDR3 contains 15 residues. Germline lookup yields CDR1 SGHRS and CDR2 YFSETQ. CDR3 DNA: TGCGCCAGCCAAAGAGCACCGGGACTCGAAGAGACCCAGTACTTC. Protein sequence: CASQRAPGLEETQYF.

The chain is built from TRBV28 and TRBJ2-6; D not certain. The V gene's germline CDR1 is MDHEN and CDR2 SYDVKM. The CDR3 extends over 17 amino acids. The V and J ends lost 5 bases and 0 bases respectively, with 14 bases between them. The CDR3 bases are TGTGCCAGCAGTACCTATTGGGCGAGCTCTGGGGCCAACGTCCTGACTTTC. Its translation: CASSTYWASSGANVLTF.

Many counts were recorded for this clonotype. This chain joins TRBV7-8 and TRBJ2-1; TRBD1 matches 8 bases. J lost 8 bases, V lost 1 base, and 7 bases had no gene match. The CDR3 length is 15 residues. Germline values: CDR1 SGHVS, CDR2 FQNEAQ. CDR3 loop: CASSLDAGQGYEQFF. The DNA of the CDR3 is TGTGCCAGCAGCTTAGACGCCGGACAGGGCTATGAGCAGTTCTTC.

The V and J genes are TRBV6-5 and TRBJ2-1; 10 positions match TRBD2. Germline CDR1 MNHEY, CDR2 SVGAGI. This CDR3 comprises 13 residues. Unmatched junction bases numbered 4, after V lost 4 bases and J lost 10 bases. The CDR3 region is CASSLLAGWEQFF. In DNA form, the CDR3 reads TGTGCCAGCAGTTTACTAGCGGGGTGGGAGCAGTTCTTC.

The chain couples TRBV12-3 or TRBV12-4 to TRBJ2-2; D assignment may be TRBD1 or TRBD2 (5 bases each). The ends were cut back, 5 bases at V and 5 bases at J, with 15 bases in the middle. The CDR3 has 15 residues. Written as DNA, the CDR3 is TGTGCCAGCAGTACCCGGGACCTCCGAACCGGGGAGCTGTTTTTT. This gives the protein CASSTRDLRTGELFF.

This clonotype was seen only a few times. V is TRBV11-2 and J is TRBJ2-7; D call uncertain. Germline CDR1 reads SGHAT; CDR2 reads FQNNGV. V lost 4 bases to trimming and J lost 6 bases, with 7 bases between them. This CDR3 region has 11 residues. This chain's CDR3 is CASSSLVEQYF. CDR3 DNA sequence: TGTGCCAGCAGCTCCCTCGTCGAGCAGTACTTC.

The table lists this clonotype with many counts. This chain links TRBV6-2 or TRBV6-3 with TRBJ1-1, with 9 bases lining up with TRBD1. The germline CDR1 and CDR2 sequences are MNHEY and SVGEGT. Trimming removed 2 bases from V and 1 base from J; junction bases left unmatched: 11. The CDR3 is 18 residues long. Here the CDR3 reads CASSYPTGTGTPNTEAFF. The CDR3 DNA is TGTGCCAGCAGTTACCCGACGGGGACAGGGACTCCGAACACTGAAGCTTTCTTT.

The chain links TRBV12-3 or TRBV12-4 to TRBJ2-2; D not resolved. This CDR3 is 15 amino acids long. The V end was cut by 2 bases, the J end by 4 bases, with 11 bases between. CDR3 amino acids: CASSLSFGGTGELFF. The CDR3 nucleotides read TGTGCCAGCAGTTTAAGTTTCGGCGGCACCGGGGAGCTGTTTTTT.

This clonotype was observed a few times. This sequence joins TRBV12-3 or TRBV12-4 and TRBJ2-7; D is possibly TRBD1 (5 bases). The CDR3 has 16 amino acids. Trimming removed 6 bases from V and 4 bases from J, with 22 bases in between. The CDR3 is CASSPTGATRKYEQYF. The CDR3 DNA reads as TGTGCCAGCAGCCCTACTGGGGCCACGAGGAAATACGAGCAGTACTTC.

The J gene is TRBJ2-7, the V gene TRBV7-9, with TRBD1 matching 8 bases. The trim removed 2 bases at V and 2 bases at J, leaving 5 bases unmatched. There are 15 residues in the CDR3. Per the germline V gene, CDR1 is SEHNR and CDR2 is FQNEAQ (reference sequence). The DNA for the CDR3 is TGTGCCAGCAGCTTACCGGACAGGGTGACCTACGAGCAGTACTTC. Translated: CASSLPDRVTYEQYF.

The genes are TRBV7-9 and TRBJ2-7; D gene unclear. V lost 4 bases to trimming and J lost 2 bases, with 6 bases between them. This CDR3 region has 12 residues. The germline V gene encodes CDR1 SEHNR and CDR2 FQNEAQ (reference sequence). The CDR3 region is CASSSPTYEQYF. The CDR3 nucleotides read TGTGCCAGCAGCTCCCCTACCTACGAGCAGTACTTC.

This clonotype appeared a few times. The gene calls are TRBV28 and TRBJ2-3; possibly TRBD1 for D (5 bases). CDR3 length: 16 residues. V was shortened by 3 bases and J by 0 bases, with 13 bases between the two germline ends. Germline assignment: CDR1 MDHEN and CDR2 SYDVKM. In DNA form, the CDR3 reads TGTGCCAGCAGTTTCCCTCGGACAACTAGCACAGATACGCAGTATTTT. The encoded protein is CASSFPRTTSTDTQYF. The full variable domain, rest sourced from reference TRBV28 and TRBJ2-3, is DVKVTQSSRYLVKRTGEKVFLECVQDMDHENMFWYRQDPGLGLRLIYFSYDVKMKEKGDIPEGYSVSREKKERFSLILESASTNQTSMYLCASSFPRTTSTDTQYFGPGTRLTVL.

In its sample, this clonotype was seen a few times. The chain employs TRBV14 and TRBJ2-2, with TRBD1 as a possible D gene (5 bases). The CDR3 has 13 amino acids. V lost 5 bases, J lost 5 bases, and 9 bases lay in between. Germline V gene sequence: CDR1 SGHDN, CDR2 FVKESK. CDR3: CASSVQGTGELFF. Here the CDR3 DNA reads TGTGCCAGCAGCGTTCAGGGAACCGGGGAGCTGTTTTTT.

This clonotype was seen a handful of times. The CDR3 protein is CASSQDRVTGDEKLFF. The DNA for the CDR3 is TGTGCCAGCAGCCAAGATCGCGTGACAGGGGATGAAAAACTGTTTTTT. This rearrangement joins TRBV3-1 to TRBJ1-4; 8 bases fit TRBD1. The CDR3 has 16 amino acids. Unmatched junction bases numbered 6, after V lost 0 bases and J lost 6 bases. The germline V gene encodes CDR1 LGHDT and CDR2 YNNKEL (reference sequence).

This clonotype was seen only a few times. V gene TRBV6-6 combines with J gene TRBJ1-2, with no clear D. Germline assignment: CDR1 MNHNY and CDR2 SVGAGI (reference sequence). The CDR3 is 10 amino acids. Trimming pared 2 bases from V and 6 bases from J, leaving 1 base between. This CDR3 reads CASSYNGYTF. Written as DNA, the CDR3 is TGTGCCAGCAGTTACAATGGCTACACCTTC.

At least ten counts were recorded for this clonotype. The V gene is TRBV29-1, the J gene TRBJ1-2, with TRBD1 matching 9 bases. Losses at the gene ends were 6 bases for V and 7 bases for J; bases not matched to a gene: 6. Germline CDR1 SQVTM, CDR2 ANQGSEA. The CDR3 totals 12 residues. CDR3 in DNA: TGCAGCGTCCAGGGACAGGGAATTGGCTACACCTTC. This codes for CSVQGQGIGYTF.

This clonotype was counted between two and nine times. The chain links TRBV30 to TRBJ2-7; TRBD1 or TRBD2 may be the D gene (5 bases each). Trimming pared 8 bases from V and 0 bases from J, leaving 11 bases between. The CDR3 has 12 residues. Germline assignment: CDR1 GTSNPN and CDR2 SVGIG (reference sequence). CDR3 coding DNA: TGTGCCGGGGGTAGGTCCTCCTACGAGCAGTACTTC. It translates to CAGGRSSYEQYF.

V usage is TRBV6-2 or TRBV6-3 and J usage is TRBJ2-7; TRBD1 matches at 7 bases. The CDR3 spans 15 residues. Germline V gives CDR1 MNHEY, CDR2 SVGEGT. Trimming at V came to 5 bases and at J to 6 bases, leaving 13 bases not matched to a gene. CDR3 coding DNA: TGTGCCAGCAGTCTTTCGACAGGGAGCTTAGGCGAGCAGTACTTC. Its translation: CASSLSTGSLGEQYF.

The chain uses TRBV7-9 and TRBJ2-5, with unresolved D. Trimming removed 5 bases at V and 0 bases at J, with 10 bases between. There are 14 residues in the CDR3. Germline CDR1 reads SEHNR; CDR2 reads FQNEAQ (reference sequence). The CDR3 DNA follows: TGTGCCAGCAGCGCCCGGGCAAACCAAGAGACCCAGTACTTC. It yields the protein CASSARANQETQYF.

The chain carries TRBV3-1 and TRBJ2-7, with 10 bases fitting TRBD1. Germline V gives CDR1 LGHDT, CDR2 YNNKEL (reference sequence). Trimming took 4 bases from V and 2 from J; bases not matched to a gene: 11. CDR3 length: 17 amino acids. CDR3 protein: CASSRRAGTGATYEQYF. In nucleotides, the CDR3 is TGTGCCAGCAGCCGACGAGCCGGGACAGGGGCTACCTACGAGCAGTACTTC.

This clonotype was detected many times. The V call is TRBV6-5, the J call TRBJ2-1; 12 nucleotides match TRBD2. The CDR3 is 15 amino acids. The junction had 5 bases not matched to a gene; V was cut back by 4 bases and J by 7 bases. In germline, CDR1 is MNHEY, CDR2 SVGAGI. The CDR3 coding sequence is TGTGCCAGCAGTTTTGGACTAGCGGGACTAAATGAGCAGTTCTTC. This translates into CASSFGLAGLNEQFF.

The chain uses TRBV7-2 and TRBJ2-3, with D possibly being TRBD1 (5 bases). Between the trimmed V and J ends, which lost 6 bases and 4 bases, there was a span of 11 bases. Germline V gene data show CDR1 as SGHTA and CDR2 as FQGNSA. CDR3 length: 13 amino acids. Written as DNA, the CDR3 is TGTGCCAGCAGGTGCCAGGGTGCAGATACGCAGTATTTT. Protein sequence: CASRCQGADTQYF.

In this sample, this clonotype turned up a few times. Here the CDR3 reads CASSFGTGGREKLFF. The CDR3, as DNA: TGTGCCAGCAGTTTCGGGACAGGGGGTCGGGAAAAACTGTTTTTT. The V gene is TRBV28, the J gene TRBJ1-4; 11 bases align to TRBD1. This CDR3 has 15 residues. Germline trimming cut 3 bases from V and 8 bases from J; bases unmatched to any gene: 5. From germline, CDR1 is MDHEN and CDR2 SYDVKM.

The chain couples TRBV10-3 to TRBJ2-6; 7 bases match TRBD2. J was trimmed by 0 bases and V by 1 base; bases with no gene match: 3. Germline-derived CDR1 and CDR2 are ENHRY and SYGVKD. The CDR3 spans 17 residues. CDR3 loop: CAISELGGFSGANVLTF. The CDR3 DNA reads TGTGCCATCAGTGAGTTGGGGGGGTTCTCTGGGGCCAACGTCCTGACTTTC.

There are a few counts of this clonotype. This chain joins TRBV2 and TRBJ2-3, with 10 bases that match TRBD1. The V segment lost 0 bases and the J segment 2 bases; nucleotides outside the gene matches: 8. The CDR3 has 18 amino acids. Germline V lookup: CDR1 SNHLY, CDR2 FYNNEI. The CDR3 spells CASSEATGQGRSTDTQYF. The CDR3 nucleotides read TGTGCCAGCAGTGAAGCGACGGGACAGGGGAGGTCCACAGATACGCAGTATTTT.